The rows below give T cell receptor beta chains drawn from one sample of a study of T-cell memory formation after mild COVID-19. MiXCR, applied by TCRdb to the 5' RACE reads, yields one record per CDR3 protein. The sample lists roughly 170,000 distinct CDR3 sequences, 15% to 20% occurring once. The specimen sequenced was PBMCs or a T cell subset sorted from them (not recorded which). All receptors derive from a man aged 18 to 30 who had mild COVID-19 (a few samples of this study predate the infection). Cell type and time point are not known. The CDR3 runs from the conserved cysteine through the conserved F or W. Each record gives: V gene, D gene, J gene, clone size, CDR3 DNA, CDR3 protein. The D gene is left open where the match is weak. Clone size is shown for a subset of rows, as once, few, many or a class of expanded clone.

v_gene: TRBV6-2/TRBV6-3
d_gene: -
j_gene: TRBJ1-5
abundance: -
CDR3nt: TGTGCCAGCAGTTACGATCAGGGCAGCAATCAGCCCCAGCATTTT
CDR3aa: CASSYDQGSNQPQHF

v_gene: TRBV7-2
d_gene: -
j_gene: TRBJ1-2
abundance: -
CDR3nt: TGTGCCAGCAGCTCCACCAGGGTCTACACCTTC
CDR3aa: CASSSTRVYTF

v_gene: TRBV9
d_gene: TRBD2
j_gene: TRBJ2-7
abundance: -
CDR3nt: TGTGCCAGCAGCGTAGTAGCTAGCGGCCACGAGCAGTACTTC
CDR3aa: CASSVVASGHEQYF

v_gene: TRBV12-3/TRBV12-4
d_gene: TRBD1
j_gene: TRBJ1-1
abundance: few
CDR3nt: TGTGCCAGCAGTCGGGACAGGGGATATGGTGAAGCTTTCTTT
CDR3aa: CASSRDRGYGEAFF

v_gene: TRBV4-1
d_gene: TRBD2
j_gene: TRBJ2-3
abundance: few
CDR3nt: TGCGCCAGCAGCCAAGATGGGGGACGACTAGCGGGGCCAGATACGCAGTATTTT
CDR3aa: CASSQDGGRLAGPDTQYF

v_gene: TRBV5-1
d_gene: -
j_gene: TRBJ1-4
abundance: -
CDR3nt: TGCGCCAGCAGCTCCGCGGGCAGGGAAGGTGAAAAACTGTTTTTT
CDR3aa: CASSSAGREGEKLFF

v_gene: TRBV29-1
d_gene: TRBD1
j_gene: TRBJ2-3
abundance: -
CDR3nt: TGCAGCACCGGACAGGGGTTGGCAGATACGCAGTATTTT
CDR3aa: CSTGQGLADTQYF

v_gene: TRBV3-1
d_gene: -
j_gene: TRBJ1-3
abundance: many
CDR3nt: TGTGCCAGCAGCCCGGGGAGCTCTGGAAACACCATATATTTT
CDR3aa: CASSPGSSGNTIYF

v_gene: TRBV5-1
d_gene: -
j_gene: TRBJ2-1
abundance: few
CDR3nt: TGCGCCAGCTCAGAGACGGCTCTTTACAATGAGCAGTTCTTC
CDR3aa: CASSETALYNEQFF

v_gene: TRBV12-3/TRBV12-4
d_gene: -
j_gene: TRBJ1-6
abundance: -
CDR3nt: TGTGCCAGCAGTTGGGTCCCAACGGGGACGGATCTTGTATTT
CDR3aa: CASSWVPTGTDLVF

v_gene: TRBV29-1
d_gene: -
j_gene: TRBJ2-4
abundance: few
CDR3nt: TGCAGCGTTCAGGACTACCTAGGCAACATTCAGTACTTC
CDR3aa: CSVQDYLGNIQYF

v_gene: TRBV12-3/TRBV12-4
d_gene: -
j_gene: TRBJ2-1
abundance: few
CDR3nt: TGTGCCAGCAGTTTCTGGCGTCCTCGAGGATATGAGCAGTTCTTC
CDR3aa: CASSFWRPRGYEQFF

v_gene: TRBV24-1
d_gene: -
j_gene: TRBJ2-5
abundance: many
CDR3nt: TGTGCCACCAGTGATTTCCCAAGCCCCCATCGGGAGACCCAGTACTTC
CDR3aa: CATSDFPSPHRETQYF

v_gene: TRBV28
d_gene: -
j_gene: TRBJ1-1
abundance: few
CDR3nt: TGTGCCAGCTACACCCAGGGGTTTTACACTGAAGCTTTCTTT
CDR3aa: CASYTQGFYTEAFF

v_gene: TRBV18
d_gene: TRBD1
j_gene: TRBJ2-3
abundance: -
CDR3nt: TGTGCCAGCTCCCCCACAGGACAGGGGGCAGATACGCAGTATTTT
CDR3aa: CASSPTGQGADTQYF

v_gene: TRBV7-9
d_gene: -
j_gene: TRBJ2-5
abundance: -
CDR3nt: TGTGCCAGCAGCTTCGGGACTGTGAAAGAGACCCAGTACTTC
CDR3aa: CASSFGTVKETQYF

v_gene: TRBV6-5
d_gene: -
j_gene: TRBJ2-5
abundance: -
CDR3nt: TGTGCCAGCAGTTACAGGGGTCGGGGCGGAGAGACCCAGTACTTC
CDR3aa: CASSYRGRGGETQYF